Below, one T cell receptor beta chain is given with its context. Original processing notes: Counts of nucleated cells, estimated from reference gene primer amplification, were obtained. The table came from immunoSEQ multiplex PCR; TCRdb's copy has only in-frame clones and leaves some out. D and trimming were read from the DNA, whereas the V and J calls and clone size are those reported in that table. This table holds around 260,000 clones, about 87% found once. Germline V lookup: CDR1 DFQATT, CDR2 SNEGSKA (reference sequence). The CDR3 covers 13 residues. Trimming left V 3 bases short and J 0 bases short, with 7 bases between. This sample was taken from a study of blood T cell repertoires in COVID-19. The wider study: The analysed material was cDNA or gDNA that came from T cells, B-cell-depleted T cells, or PBMCs.

This chain connects TRBV20-1 to TRBJ2-3; no clear D gene. The sequencing input was peripheral blood. The origin of this receptor is a woman aged 45-65 years with acute or convalescent COVID-19. This CDR3 is CSASRTSTDTQYF. CDR3 in DNA: TGCAGTGCTAGTCGAACTAGCACAGATACGCAGTATTTT.